This T cell receptor (beta chain) was captured in a study of blood T cell repertoires in COVID-19. Whole-study context: Sources were T cells, B-cell-depleted T cells, or PBMCs; the material itself was cDNA or gDNA.

Per the study methods: Nucleated cell counts were estimated from reference gene primer amplification. Measured with immunoSEQ multiplex PCR; TCRdb has only the in-frame clones, and not every one. V and J calls and clone size come straight from that table; D and trimming were deduced from the DNA. The table lists roughly 210,000 clones, about 88% of them singletons. The V gene lost 0 bases and the J gene lost 2 bases, with 9 bases spanning the gap. This CDR3 has 14 amino acids. CDR1 and CDR2 (germline): SGHRS, YFSETQ. The clonotype comes from a man between 65 and 80 years old with acute or convalescent COVID-19. This chain uses TRBV5-1 with TRBJ2-7, with unresolved D. The sequenced sample was peripheral blood. The CDR3 DNA reads TGCGCCAGCAGCTTGGGTTGGAGTACCTACGAGCAGTACTTC. Its protein product is CASSLGWSTYEQYF.